The rows below give T cell receptor beta chains drawn from one sample of a study of cytomegalovirus exposure and HLA in healthy donors. Here immunoSEQ multiplex PCR was the method, and the copy in TCRdb shows in-frame clones only, minus some. The table has approximately 150,000 clones, roughly 70% seen once. Source material: PBMCs. These receptors all stem from a male donor in good health and CMV-seronegative. CDR3s include the opening cysteine and the closing phenylalanine or tryptophan. The D gene is left open where the match is weak. Clone size, where shown, is once, few, many, or a class for clones that have expanded.

j_gene: TRBJ2-7
d_gene: NA
v_gene: TRBV27
abundance: NA
CDR3aa: CASTGGTNHEQYF
CDR3nt: TGTGCCAGCACGGGTGGCACGAACCACGAGCAGTACTTC

j_gene: TRBJ1-5
d_gene: NA
v_gene: TRBV7-9
abundance: NA
CDR3aa: CASSSEGNTQPQHF
CDR3nt: TGTGCCAGCAGCTCAGAGGGAAACACTCAGCCCCAGCATTTT

j_gene: TRBJ2-5
d_gene: NA
v_gene: TRBV18
abundance: NA
CDR3aa: CASSPPGRQQETQYF
CDR3nt: TGTGCCAGCTCACCACCGGGCCGCCAGCAAGAGACCCAGTACTTC

j_gene: TRBJ1-1
d_gene: NA
v_gene: TRBV13
abundance: once
CDR3aa: CASSLGEWAAEAFF
CDR3nt: TGTGCCAGCAGCTTAGGGGAATGGGCTGCTGAAGCTTTCTTT

j_gene: TRBJ2-1
d_gene: TRBD1
v_gene: TRBV6-5
abundance: NA
CDR3aa: CASRTGAGEQFF
CDR3nt: TGTGCCAGCAGGACAGGGGCTGGTGAGCAGTTCTTC

j_gene: TRBJ2-2
d_gene: TRBD2
v_gene: TRBV30
abundance: NA
CDR3aa: CAWSVRFSGSTGELFF
CDR3nt: TGTGCCTGGAGTGTAAGGTTCAGCGGGAGCACCGGGGAGCTGTTTTTT

j_gene: TRBJ1-3
d_gene: TRBD1
v_gene: TRBV10-3
abundance: NA
CDR3aa: CAISAAGGGGNTIYF
CDR3nt: TGTGCCATCAGTGCGGCAGGGGGAGGTGGAAACACCATATATTTT

j_gene: TRBJ2-1
d_gene: NA
v_gene: TRBV19
abundance: NA
CDR3aa: CASSRGYNEQFF
CDR3nt: TGTGCCAGTAGTCGGGGGTACAATGAGCAGTTCTTC

j_gene: TRBJ2-1
d_gene: NA
v_gene: TRBV6-4
abundance: NA
CDR3aa: CASSDTGSVYNEQFF
CDR3nt: TGTGCCAGCAGTGACACAGGGTCGGTCTACAATGAGCAGTTCTTC

j_gene: TRBJ1-2
d_gene: TRBD1
v_gene: TRBV7-9
abundance: NA
CDR3aa: CASSKDRTGVDGYTF
CDR3nt: TGTGCCAGCAGCAAGGACCGGACAGGGGTAGATGGCTACACCTTC

j_gene: TRBJ2-7
d_gene: TRBD1
v_gene: TRBV6-1
abundance: NA
CDR3aa: CASRAPGQTYEQYF
CDR3nt: TGTGCCAGCAGGGCCCCGGGACAGACCTACGAGCAGTACTTC

j_gene: TRBJ2-3
d_gene: NA
v_gene: TRBV2
abundance: NA
CDR3aa: CASSGRGGGTDTQYF
CDR3nt: TGTGCCAGCAGTGGGAGGGGGGGAGGCACAGATACGCAGTATTTT

j_gene: TRBJ2-6
d_gene: NA
v_gene: TRBV11-2
abundance: NA
CDR3aa: CASSPAGGANVLTF
CDR3nt: TGTGCCAGCAGTCCGGCGGGTGGGGCCAACGTCCTGACTTTC

j_gene: TRBJ2-3
d_gene: TRBD2
v_gene: TRBV7-3
abundance: NA
CDR3aa: CASSPMERGATDTQYF
CDR3nt: TGTGCCAGCAGCCCCATGGAGCGGGGGGCCACAGATACGCAGTATTTT

j_gene: TRBJ2-3
d_gene: NA
v_gene: TRBV15
abundance: NA
CDR3aa: CATSRGGWRGTDTQYF
CDR3nt: TGTGCCACCAGCAGAGGCGGGTGGCGGGGCACAGATACGCAGTATTTT

j_gene: TRBJ1-5
d_gene: TRBD1
v_gene: TRBV19
abundance: NA
CDR3aa: CASSILTRTGTNQPQHF
CDR3nt: TGTGCCAGTAGTATCCTGACCCGGACAGGGACGAATCAGCCCCAGCATTTT

j_gene: TRBJ2-3
d_gene: NA
v_gene: TRBV19
abundance: NA
CDR3aa: CASSSTRDGTDTQYF
CDR3nt: TGTGCCAGTAGTAGCACGCGGGATGGCACAGATACGCAGTATTTT

j_gene: TRBJ2-7
d_gene: TRBD1
v_gene: TRBV11-2
abundance: NA
CDR3aa: CASSLDLRGTGDRSSYEQYF
CDR3nt: TGTGCCAGCAGCTTAGATCTTAGGGGGACAGGGGACCGGAGCTCCTACGAGCAGTACTTC

j_gene: TRBJ1-5
d_gene: NA
v_gene: TRBV6-6
abundance: few
CDR3aa: CASSYRSGIGNQPQHF
CDR3nt: TGTGCCAGCAGTTACAGGTCAGGGATTGGCAATCAGCCCCAGCATTTT

j_gene: TRBJ1-1
d_gene: NA
v_gene: TRBV19
abundance: NA
CDR3aa: CATQGWQGNTEAFF
CDR3nt: TGTGCCACCCAGGGGTGGCAGGGGAACACTGAAGCTTTCTTT

j_gene: TRBJ2-7
d_gene: NA
v_gene: TRBV27
abundance: NA
CDR3aa: CASSKPYEQYF
CDR3nt: TGTGCCAGCAGTAAGCCCTACGAGCAGTACTTC

j_gene: TRBJ2-1
d_gene: NA
v_gene: TRBV7-2
abundance: NA
CDR3aa: CASSLVAFHEQFF
CDR3nt: TGTGCCAGCAGCTTAGTAGCATTCCATGAGCAGTTCTTC

j_gene: TRBJ2-1
d_gene: TRBD2
v_gene: TRBV2
abundance: few
CDR3aa: CASSDASGGIDEQFF
CDR3nt: TGTGCCAGCAGTGACGCTAGCGGGGGTATCGATGAGCAGTTCTTC

j_gene: TRBJ1-3
d_gene: TRBD1
v_gene: TRBV18
abundance: NA
CDR3aa: CASSPPRGQGTGNTIYF
CDR3nt: TGTGCCAGCTCACCACCGAGAGGACAGGGGACTGGAAACACCATATATTTT

j_gene: TRBJ2-1
d_gene: TRBD1
v_gene: TRBV28
abundance: NA
CDR3aa: CASSLIQGAREQFF
CDR3nt: TGTGCCAGCAGTTTAATCCAGGGGGCGCGTGAGCAGTTCTTC

j_gene: TRBJ2-7
d_gene: TRBD2
v_gene: TRBV5-4
abundance: NA
CDR3aa: CASSLGLAGDRRYEQYF
CDR3nt: TGTGCCAGCAGCCTCGGACTAGCGGGAGATAGGCGCTACGAGCAGTACTTC

j_gene: TRBJ1-2
d_gene: TRBD1
v_gene: TRBV18
abundance: NA
CDR3aa: CASSSQQGYNYGYTF
CDR3nt: TGTGCCAGCTCATCCCAACAGGGGTATAACTATGGCTACACCTTC

j_gene: TRBJ2-7
d_gene: TRBD2
v_gene: TRBV5-6
abundance: NA
CDR3aa: CASSLGLADTYEQYF
CDR3nt: TGTGCCAGCAGCTTGGGGCTAGCGGATACCTACGAGCAGTACTTC

j_gene: TRBJ2-5
d_gene: TRBD2
v_gene: TRBV5-5
abundance: NA
CDR3aa: CASSLLQRERETQYF
CDR3nt: TGTGCCAGCAGCTTGCTCCAGCGGGAGAGGGAGACCCAGTACTTC

j_gene: TRBJ2-2
d_gene: NA
v_gene: TRBV30
abundance: NA
CDR3aa: CAWSVIERDTGELFF
CDR3nt: TGTGCCTGGAGTGTAATTGAGAGGGATACCGGGGAGCTGTTTTTT

j_gene: TRBJ2-5
d_gene: NA
v_gene: TRBV2
abundance: NA
CDR3aa: CASSERVAQETQYF
CDR3nt: TGTGCCAGCAGTGAGCGGGTCGCTCAAGAGACCCAGTACTTC

j_gene: TRBJ2-5
d_gene: TRBD2
v_gene: TRBV7-3
abundance: NA
CDR3aa: CASSLSGRLQETQYF
CDR3nt: TGTGCCAGCAGCCTTAGCGGGAGGCTGCAAGAGACCCAGTACTTC

j_gene: TRBJ2-3
d_gene: NA
v_gene: TRBV6-5
abundance: NA
CDR3aa: CASSSGGYTQYF
CDR3nt: TGTGCCAGCAGTTCGGGGGGCTATACGCAGTATTTT

j_gene: TRBJ2-7
d_gene: TRBD2
v_gene: TRBV6-5
abundance: once
CDR3aa: CASSYSSSGAVQYF
CDR3nt: TGTGCCAGCAGTTACTCGTCTAGCGGGGCCGTCCAGTACTTC

j_gene: TRBJ1-1
d_gene: NA
v_gene: TRBV28
abundance: NA
CDR3aa: CASRRTVSEAFF
CDR3nt: TGTGCCAGCAGAAGGACAGTATCTGAAGCTTTCTTT

j_gene: TRBJ2-7
d_gene: TRBD1
v_gene: TRBV2
abundance: NA
CDR3aa: CASSEAPWTGDEQYF
CDR3nt: TGTGCCAGCAGTGAAGCGCCTTGGACAGGCGACGAGCAGTACTTC

j_gene: TRBJ2-1
d_gene: NA
v_gene: TRBV5-1
abundance: NA
CDR3aa: CASSGTGTASSYNEQFF
CDR3nt: TGCGCCAGCAGCGGGACCGGGACTGCGAGCTCCTACAATGAGCAGTTCTTC

j_gene: TRBJ1-1
d_gene: TRBD1
v_gene: TRBV6-1
abundance: NA
CDR3aa: CASSKAGGYTEAFF
CDR3nt: TGTGCCAGCAGTAAGGCAGGGGGTTATACTGAAGCTTTCTTT

j_gene: TRBJ1-6
d_gene: TRBD1
v_gene: TRBV28
abundance: NA
CDR3aa: CASSATGGYSPLHF
CDR3nt: TGTGCCAGCAGTGCTACAGGGGGTTATTCACCCCTCCACTTT

j_gene: TRBJ2-7
d_gene: NA
v_gene: TRBV7-9
abundance: NA
CDR3aa: CSSSSHRAYEQYF
CDR3nt: TGTTCCAGCAGCTCTCATCGAGCCTACGAGCAGTACTTC

j_gene: TRBJ1-1
d_gene: NA
v_gene: TRBV15
abundance: NA
CDR3aa: CATSSRRENTEAFF
CDR3nt: TGTGCCACCAGCAGTCGGAGGGAGAACACTGAAGCTTTCTTT

j_gene: TRBJ1-5
d_gene: TRBD1
v_gene: TRBV27
abundance: NA
CDR3aa: CASRTQGARNQPQHF
CDR3nt: TGTGCCAGCAGAACTCAGGGGGCCCGCAATCAGCCCCAGCATTTT

j_gene: TRBJ1-5
d_gene: NA
v_gene: TRBV7-7
abundance: NA
CDR3aa: CASSPSESGPQHF
CDR3nt: TGTGCTAGCAGCCCCTCGGAGAGTGGTCCCCAGCATTTT

j_gene: TRBJ2-3
d_gene: NA
v_gene: TRBV6-1
abundance: NA
CDR3aa: CASMSSLRAGDTQYF
CDR3nt: TGTGCCAGCATGAGTTCGCTGCGGGCTGGCGATACGCAGTATTTT

j_gene: TRBJ2-1
d_gene: TRBD1
v_gene: TRBV7-2
abundance: NA
CDR3aa: CASRSRTGSYNEQFF
CDR3nt: TGTGCCAGCAGGAGCAGGACAGGGTCATACAATGAGCAGTTCTTC

j_gene: TRBJ2-5
d_gene: NA
v_gene: TRBV25-1
abundance: NA
CDR3aa: CASSEWFREETQYF
CDR3nt: TGTGCCAGCAGTGAATGGTTCAGGGAAGAGACCCAGTACTTC

j_gene: TRBJ2-5
d_gene: NA
v_gene: TRBV7-9
abundance: once
CDR3aa: CASSPSLYQETQYF
CDR3nt: TGTGCCAGCAGCCCCTCACTGTACCAAGAGACCCAGTACTTC

j_gene: TRBJ1-5
d_gene: NA
v_gene: TRBV6-1
abundance: NA
CDR3aa: CASSGLQGGAQHF
CDR3nt: TGTGCCAGCAGCGGCCTCCAAGGAGGGGCCCAGCATTTT

j_gene: TRBJ2-7
d_gene: NA
v_gene: TRBV5-6
abundance: NA
CDR3aa: CASSWAQGYEQYF
CDR3nt: TGTGCCAGCAGCTGGGCCCAGGGGTACGAGCAGTACTTC

j_gene: TRBJ2-2
d_gene: TRBD1
v_gene: TRBV10-3
abundance: few
CDR3aa: CAISELGTAGELFF
CDR3nt: TGTGCCATCAGTGAGTTGGGGACAGCCGGGGAGCTGTTTTTT

j_gene: TRBJ2-3
d_gene: TRBD2
v_gene: TRBV19
abundance: NA
CDR3aa: CASSTTTSLRTDTQYF
CDR3nt: TGTGCCAGTAGTACAACGACTAGCCTGCGCACAGATACGCAGTATTTT

j_gene: TRBJ1-1
d_gene: TRBD1
v_gene: TRBV6-5
abundance: NA
CDR3aa: CASYWTGAMNTEAFF
CDR3nt: TGTGCCAGCTACTGGACAGGGGCCATGAACACTGAAGCTTTCTTT

j_gene: TRBJ1-2
d_gene: NA
v_gene: TRBV18
abundance: NA
CDR3aa: CASSPVRWPTNYGYTF
CDR3nt: TGTGCCAGCTCACCAGTTCGTTGGCCCACCAACTATGGCTACACCTTC

j_gene: TRBJ1-1
d_gene: NA
v_gene: TRBV28
abundance: NA
CDR3aa: CASTLTGQAEAFF
CDR3nt: TGTGCCAGCACCCTGACAGGTCAGGCTGAAGCTTTCTTT

j_gene: TRBJ2-5
d_gene: TRBD2
v_gene: TRBV7-7
abundance: NA
CDR3aa: CASSPRGGPETQYF
CDR3nt: TGTGCTAGCAGCCCCCGGGGGGGCCCGGAGACCCAGTACTTC

j_gene: TRBJ1-4
d_gene: TRBD1
v_gene: TRBV6-1
abundance: NA
CDR3aa: CASSAQGALEKLFF
CDR3nt: TGTGCCAGCAGTGCCCAGGGGGCACTCGAAAAACTGTTTTTT

j_gene: TRBJ2-5
d_gene: NA
v_gene: TRBV27
abundance: NA
CDR3aa: CASSLAGYQETQYF
CDR3nt: TGTGCCAGCAGTTTGGCTGGCTACCAAGAGACCCAGTACTTC

j_gene: TRBJ2-1
d_gene: NA
v_gene: TRBV2
abundance: few
CDR3aa: CASSEGLNRDRWMSEQFF
CDR3nt: TGTGCCAGCAGTGAAGGTCTCAACAGGGATCGGTGGATGAGTGAGCAGTTCTTC

j_gene: TRBJ2-4
d_gene: TRBD1
v_gene: TRBV14
abundance: NA
CDR3aa: CASSQTGGLRDKNIQYF
CDR3nt: TGTGCCAGCAGTCAGACAGGGGGATTGCGAGACAAAAACATTCAGTACTTC